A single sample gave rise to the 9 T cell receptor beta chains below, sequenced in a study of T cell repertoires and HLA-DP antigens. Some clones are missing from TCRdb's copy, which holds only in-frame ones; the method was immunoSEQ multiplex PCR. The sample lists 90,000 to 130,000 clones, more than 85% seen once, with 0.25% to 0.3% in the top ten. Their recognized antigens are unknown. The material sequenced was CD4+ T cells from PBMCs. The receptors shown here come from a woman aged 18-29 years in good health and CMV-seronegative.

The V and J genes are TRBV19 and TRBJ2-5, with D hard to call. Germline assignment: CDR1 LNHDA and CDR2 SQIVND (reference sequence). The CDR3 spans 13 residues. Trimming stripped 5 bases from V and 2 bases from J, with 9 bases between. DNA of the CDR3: TGTGCCAGTAGTTCGGTACCTCAAGAGACCCAGTACTTC. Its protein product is CASSSVPQETQYF.

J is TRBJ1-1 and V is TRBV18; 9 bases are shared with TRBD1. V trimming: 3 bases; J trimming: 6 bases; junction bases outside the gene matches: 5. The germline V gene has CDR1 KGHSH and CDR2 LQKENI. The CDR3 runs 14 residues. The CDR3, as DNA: TGTGCCAGCTCACCCTTCGGACAGGGGTCTGAAGCTTTCTTT. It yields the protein CASSPFGQGSEAFF.

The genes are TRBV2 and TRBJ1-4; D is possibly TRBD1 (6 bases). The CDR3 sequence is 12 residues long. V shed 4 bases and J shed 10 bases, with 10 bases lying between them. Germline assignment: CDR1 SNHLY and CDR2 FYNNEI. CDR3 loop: CASSAQGAKLFF. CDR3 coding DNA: TGTGCCAGCAGTGCACAGGGCGCAAAACTGTTTTTT.

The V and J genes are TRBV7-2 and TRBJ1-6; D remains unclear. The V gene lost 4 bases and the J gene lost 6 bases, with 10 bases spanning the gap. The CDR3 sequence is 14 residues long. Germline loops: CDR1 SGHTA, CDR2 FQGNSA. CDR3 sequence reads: CASSSLTFNSPLHF. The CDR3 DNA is TGTGCCAGCAGCTCACTGACCTTTAATTCACCCCTCCACTTT.

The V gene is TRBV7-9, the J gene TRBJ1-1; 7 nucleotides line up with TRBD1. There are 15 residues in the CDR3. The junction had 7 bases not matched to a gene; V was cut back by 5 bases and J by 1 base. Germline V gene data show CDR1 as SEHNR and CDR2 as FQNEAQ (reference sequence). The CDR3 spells CASSHRDRQNTEAFF. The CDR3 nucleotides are TGTGCCAGCAGCCACCGGGACAGACAGAACACTGAAGCTTTCTTT.

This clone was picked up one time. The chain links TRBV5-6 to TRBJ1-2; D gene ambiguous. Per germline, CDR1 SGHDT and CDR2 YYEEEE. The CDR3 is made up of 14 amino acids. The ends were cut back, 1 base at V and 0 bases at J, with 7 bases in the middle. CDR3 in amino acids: CASSLRRPNYGYTF. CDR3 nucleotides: TGTGCCAGCAGCTTGAGGAGGCCTAACTATGGCTACACCTTC.

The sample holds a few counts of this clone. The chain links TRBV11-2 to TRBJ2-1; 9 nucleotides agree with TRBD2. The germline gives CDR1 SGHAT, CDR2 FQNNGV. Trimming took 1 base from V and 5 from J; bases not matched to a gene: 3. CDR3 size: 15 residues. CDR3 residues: CASSLVAGGHNEQFF. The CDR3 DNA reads TGTGCCAGCAGCTTAGTTGCGGGGGGGCACAATGAGCAGTTCTTC. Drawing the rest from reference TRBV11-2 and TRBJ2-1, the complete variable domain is EAGVAQSPRYKIIEKRQSVAFWCNPISGHATLYWYQQILGQGPKLLIQFQNNGVVDDSQLPKDRFSAERLKGVDSTLKIQPAKLEDSAVYLCASSLVAGGHNEQFFGPGTRLTVL.

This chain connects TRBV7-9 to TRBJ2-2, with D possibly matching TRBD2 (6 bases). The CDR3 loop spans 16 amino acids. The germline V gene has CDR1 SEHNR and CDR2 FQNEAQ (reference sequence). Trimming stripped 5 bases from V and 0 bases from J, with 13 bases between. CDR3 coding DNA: TGTGCCAGCAGCCTCATCCGCGGGGCGAACACCGGGGAGCTGTTTTTT. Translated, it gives CASSLIRGANTGELFF.

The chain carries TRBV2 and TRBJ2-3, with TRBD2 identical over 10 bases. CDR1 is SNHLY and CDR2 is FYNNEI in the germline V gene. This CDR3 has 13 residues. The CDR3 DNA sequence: TGTGCTGGGACTAGCGAGAGCACAGATACGCAGTATTTT. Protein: CAGTSESTDTQYF.